Following are 23 T cell receptor beta chains from one sample sequenced in a study of T cell repertoires in cytomegalovirus infection. Antigens of these TCRs are unknown. TCRdb re-analysed the reads in MiXCR, keeping a single row per CDR3 protein. The sample has some 200,000 distinct CDR3 sequences, approximately 40% seen once. The source material was CD8+ T cells from cultured PBMCs, sampled from culture after CMV antigen stimulation. The receptor set was obtained from a human donor in good health (CMV status not recorded). Some clones in this sample may be carry-over from other donors' samples.

With regard to this clonotype: Mismatch with germline at one junction end may stem from a read error. This chain connects TRBV28 to TRBJ2-3, with D unclear. This CDR3 is 16 amino acids long. Germline V gene lookup returns CDR1 MDHEN and CDR2 SYDVKM. The DNA of the CDR3 is TGTGCCAACAGTCCTGGTCCGCAGTCCCCCACAGATACGCAGTATTTT. Amino acids: CANSPGPQSPTDTQYF.

This clonotype was observed many times. The chain couples TRBV7-3 to TRBJ2-1; 11 nucleotides line up with TRBD2. V lost 5 bases, J lost 7 bases, and 10 bases stayed unmatched. The CDR3 extends over 16 amino acids. Germline V gene sequence: CDR1 SGHTA, CDR2 FQGTGA. CDR3 region: CASSPTSGGVWNEQFF. The CDR3 DNA sequence: TGTGCCAGCAGCCCCACTAGCGGGGGAGTTTGGAATGAGCAGTTCTTC. Combining the CDR3 with reference TRBV7-3 and TRBJ2-1 gives the whole variable domain GAGVSQTPSNKVTEKGKYVELRCDPISGHTALYWYRQSLGQGPEFLIYFQGTGAADDSGLPNDRFFAVRPEGSVSTLKIQRTERGDSAVYLCASSPTSGGVWNEQFFGPGTRLTVL.

This chain links TRBV12-3 or TRBV12-4 with TRBJ1-3; D is uncertain. Deletions cut 5 bases from V and 0 bases from J, with 14 bases between. The CDR3 length is 16 residues. The CDR3 DNA reads as TGTGCCAGCAGTCCGGAGCGCCCCTCCTCTGGAAACACCATATATTTT. Residues: CASSPERPSSGNTIYF.

The sample holds a few counts of this clonotype. The chain has TRBV5-1 and TRBJ1-2; no clear D. Germline V CDR1 and CDR2: SGHRS, YFSETQ. V gave up 1 base and J gave up 6 bases, with 13 bases separating them. The CDR3 extends over 14 amino acids. CDR3 loop: CASSLRMAVDGYTF. The CDR3 DNA sequence: TGCGCCAGCAGCTTGCGAATGGCTGTAGATGGCTACACCTTC.

The genes are TRBV27 and TRBJ2-2, with a tentative D call TRBD1 (6 bases). This CDR3 has 16 amino acids. Trimming shortened V by 1 base and J by 4 bases, and 13 bases separated the two germline ends. The germline CDR1 and CDR2 sequences are MNHEY and SMNVEV (reference sequence). CDR3 protein: CASSLLRLGGTGELFF. The DNA of the CDR3 is TGTGCCAGCAGTTTATTGAGGCTAGGGGGCACCGGGGAGCTGTTTTTT.

V usage is TRBV4-1 and J usage is TRBJ2-1, with D possibly being TRBD1 or TRBD2 (5 bases each). Germline V lookup: CDR1 MGHRA, CDR2 YSYEKL. This CDR3 contains 18 residues. V shed 0 bases and J shed 3 bases, with 18 bases lying between them. The CDR3 nucleotides are TGCGCCAGCAGCCAAGAAGGAATAGCAGGGAGCGGCTACAATGAGCAGTTCTTC. Amino acid sequence: CASSQEGIAGSGYNEQFF.

This clonotype was counted a few times. The chain carries TRBV6-1 and TRBJ1-5, with D tentatively TRBD1 (5 bases). The CDR3 covers 17 residues. The V end lost 0 bases, the J end lost 2 bases, and 14 bases lay between the germline ends. The germline gives CDR1 MNHNS, CDR2 SASEGT. The CDR3 loop reads CASSEAGGAAGNQPQHF. CDR3 DNA: TGTGCCAGCAGTGAAGCGGGCGGGGCTGCGGGCAATCAGCCCCAGCATTTT.

The chain joins TRBV12-5 to TRBJ2-1; TRBD2 might be the D (5 bases). The germline V gene has CDR1 LGHNT and CDR2 FRNRAP. V dropped 1 base and J dropped 9 bases, with 13 bases sitting between them. The CDR3 is 14 residues long. The CDR3 bases are TGTGCTAGTGGTTTGGCAAAAGCGGTAGTTGAGCAGTTCTTC. Translated: CASGLAKAVVEQFF. Full variable domain (missing parts from reference TRBV12-5 and TRBJ2-1): DARVTQTPRHKVTEMGQEVTMRCQPILGHNTVFWYRQTMMQGLELLAYFRNRAPLDDSGMPKDRFSAEMPDATLATLKIQPSEPRDSAVYFCASGLAKAVVEQFFGPGTRLTVL.

The chain has TRBV30 and TRBJ1-1, with D maybe TRBD1 (6 bases). The length of the CDR3 is 13 residues. Trimming left V 4 bases short and J 7 bases short, with 16 bases between. Germline CDR1 and CDR2: GTSNPN and SVGIG (reference sequence). The CDR3 region has the DNA TGTGCCTGGACCTGGACAGTGGCGGTTGAAGCTTTCTTT. It translates to CAWTWTVAVEAFF. The entire variable domain, with the rest obtained from reference TRBV30 and TRBJ1-1, is as follows: SQTIHQWPATLVQPVGSPLSLECTVEGTSNPNLYWYRQAAGRGLQLLFYSVGIGQISSEVPQNLSASRPQDRQFILSSKKLLLSDSGFYLCAWTWTVAVEAFFGQGTRLTVV.

This clonotype has a handful of counts. The chain recombines TRBV7-3 with TRBJ2-5; D might be TRBD1 (6 bases). Trimming shortened V by 2 bases and J by 5 bases, and 15 bases separated the two germline ends. Germline loops: CDR1 SGHTA, CDR2 FQGTGA. The CDR3 extends over 15 amino acids. The CDR3 DNA sequence: TGTGCCAGCAGCTTACAAGGCGGACAGTTGGAGACCCAGTACTTC. Amino acid sequence: CASSLQGGQLETQYF.

In this sample, this clonotype turned up a few times. V is TRBV20-1 and J is TRBJ2-1, with D maybe TRBD2 (7 bases). This CDR3 is built from 16 residues. CDR1 and CDR2 (germline): DFQATT, SNEGSKA (reference sequence). Trimming removed 1 base from V and 8 bases from J, with 21 bases in between. In nucleotides, the CDR3 is TGCAGTGCTAGAGGTGATCGGGGGGCCACAGGTCATGAGCAGTTCTTC. It encodes CSARGDRGATGHEQFF.

The chain carries TRBV7-9 and TRBJ2-5; D might be TRBD1 (5 bases). The CDR3 length is 14 residues. In germline, CDR1 is SEHNR, CDR2 FQNEAQ (reference sequence). The ends were cut back, 5 bases at V and 2 bases at J, with 12 bases in the middle. In nucleotides, the CDR3 is TGTGCCAGCAGCCTTCTCGACAGACAAGAGACCCAGTACTTC. This translates into CASSLLDRQETQYF.

This clonotype has more than one count but fewer than ten. The chain couples TRBV28 to TRBJ2-3; 10 bases agree with TRBD2. CDR3 length: 16 residues. Germline V gives CDR1 MDHEN, CDR2 SYDVKM. J lost 0 bases, V lost 4 bases, and 4 bases had no gene match. The CDR3 protein is CASSSSLAGSTDTQYF. The CDR3 bases are TGTGCCAGCAGTTCTTCACTAGCGGGGAGCACAGATACGCAGTATTTT.

As for this clonotype: A read error may produce the germline difference seen at one junction end. The chain recombines TRBV19 with TRBJ2-3; the D gene is possibly TRBD2 (7 bases). The CDR3 runs 18 residues. Germline CDR1 and CDR2: LNHDA and SQIVND (reference sequence). The CDR3 reads CASTMYGLGGLNTDTKYF. For the CDR3, the DNA is TGTGCAAGTACAATGTACGGACTAGGGGGTCTTAACACAGATACGAAGTATTTT.

This clonotype was counted between two and nine times. V usage is TRBV7-3 and J usage is TRBJ1-2; no definite D call. V gave up 0 bases and J gave up 3 bases, with 11 bases separating them. The CDR3 extends over 15 amino acids. Germline loops: CDR1 SGHTA, CDR2 FQGTGA. The CDR3 reads CASSLTHVNHYGYTF. Here the CDR3 DNA reads TGTGCCAGCAGCTTAACGCATGTGAATCACTATGGCTACACCTTC.

This clonotype was seen more than once but under ten times. J is TRBJ2-5 and V is TRBV6-5, with D perhaps matching TRBD2 (5 bases). This CDR3 is 17 amino acids long. Germline CDR1 MNHEY, CDR2 SVGAGI. Trimming removed 6 bases from V and 4 bases from J, with 24 bases in between. For the CDR3, the DNA is TGTGCCAGCAGCGAAACCACTTACGAGAGAGGGAGAGAGACCCAGTACTTC. Residues: CASSETTYERGRETQYF.

The rearrangement links TRBV2 to TRBJ2-7; D tentatively fits TRBD1 or TRBD2 (5 bases each). The CDR3 consists of 14 residues. V gave up 4 bases and J gave up 3 bases, with 13 bases separating them. Germline CDR1 and CDR2: SNHLY and FYNNEI. CDR3 sequence reads: CASSGRDRYYEQYF. The DNA for the CDR3 is TGTGCCAGCAGTGGCCGGGACCGCTACTACGAGCAGTACTTC.

This clonotype has a handful of counts. J is TRBJ2-3 and V is TRBV6-5; no clear D. The V end lost 5 bases, the J end lost 5 bases, and 14 bases lay between the germline ends. CDR1 and CDR2 (germline): MNHEY, SVGAGI. The CDR3 runs 14 residues. The CDR3 spells CASSSRFLGDTQYF. DNA of the CDR3: TGTGCCAGCAGTAGCCGATTTCTAGGAGATACGCAGTATTTT.

This clonotype has ten or more counts. The chain recombines TRBV7-9 with TRBJ2-1, with D possibly TRBD1 on 5 matching bases. The CDR3 is 12 residues long. Trimming stripped 2 bases from V and 7 bases from J, with 6 bases between. CDR1 is SEHNR and CDR2 is FQNEAQ in the germline V gene (reference sequence). CDR3 nucleotide sequence: TGTGCCAGCAGCTTACAGGGAAATGAGCAGTTCTTC. It yields the protein CASSLQGNEQFF.

The CDR3 DNA reads TGTGCCAGCAGCTCCTCAGGGACAGGGGCTTACTATGGCTACACCTTC. Residues: CASSSSGTGAYYGYTF. The rearrangement uses TRBV7-2 and TRBJ1-2; 10 positions match TRBD1. V gave up 4 bases and J gave up 3 bases; unmatched junction bases: 8. This CDR3 comprises 16 residues. Germline loops: CDR1 SGHTA, CDR2 FQGNSA.

Ten or more counts support this clonotype. V is TRBV27 and J is TRBJ1-2, with 12 bases that match TRBD1. In germline, CDR1 is MNHEY, CDR2 SMNVEV (reference sequence). The V gene end was trimmed by 4 bases and the J gene end by 4 bases; junction bases not matched to a gene: 13. This CDR3 has 18 amino acids. The DNA for the CDR3 is TGTGCCAGCAGTTCCCCCCGGGACAGGGGGCGTCTCGGCTATGGCTACACCTTC. Its translation: CASSSPRDRGRLGYGYTF.

This clonotype was counted only a few times. The gene calls are TRBV2 and TRBJ2-1; tentatively, D is TRBD1 (6 bases). Germline V CDR1 and CDR2: SNHLY, FYNNEI. The CDR3 covers 13 residues. The CDR3 sequence is CSHQGQEYNEQFF. CDR3 nucleotides: TGTTCTCACCAGGGGCAGGAGTACAATGAGCAGTTCTTC.

The chain carries TRBV9 and TRBJ2-7; maybe TRBD2 (5 bases). V dropped 3 bases and J dropped 7 bases, with 17 bases sitting between them. CDR1 is SGDLS, CDR2 YYNGEE, per germline. The CDR3 runs 14 residues. The CDR3 coding sequence is TGTGCCAGCAGCGCGAGGGTACAAACGGGAGAGCAGTACTTC. This encodes CASSARVQTGEQYF. The complete variable domain, with remaining parts taken from reference TRBV9 and TRBJ2-7, reads DSGVTQTPKHLITATGQRVTLRCSPRSGDLSVYWYQQSLDQGLQFLIQYYNGEERAKGNILERFSAQQFPDLHSELNLSSLELGDSALYFCASSARVQTGEQYFGPGTRLTVT.